This T cell receptor beta chain originates from a study of identifying expanded T cells in peripheral blood. Worth noting for this clone: Its antigen is undetermined.

V lost 8 bases, J lost 2 bases, and 22 bases lay in between. Per germline, CDR1 LNHDA and CDR2 SQIVND (reference sequence). The length of the CDR3 is 17 residues. Points from the study as a whole: Clone count variance between approximately 2-week samples rose with total template count.

TCRdb's table, derived via immunoSEQ multiplex PCR, lists solely in-frame clones and lacks some. Among around 70,000 clones listed, roughly 90% were seen once. This sequence originates from a person between 18 and 75 years old in good health. The chain uses TRBV19 and TRBJ1-3, with a weak D call TRBD1 (6 bases). The sequenced material came from blood. This CDR3 is CASSDSSGYLTGNTIYF. CDR3 sequence (DNA): TGTGCCAGTTCGGACAGTTCGGGGTACCTTACTGGAAACACCATATATTTT.